This T cell receptor (beta chain) was captured by sequencing in a study of T cell responses to AZD1222 COVID-19 vaccine. Germline V gives CDR1 LGHNA, CDR2 YNFKEQ. The CDR3 has 15 residues. V gave up 0 bases and J gave up 7 bases, with 13 bases separating them. Study results and limitations: Donors skewed white British and female; clonal diversity was possibly underestimated.

The assay was immunoSEQ multiplex PCR, and TCRdb's table has in-frame clones only and misses some. The sample contains more than 85,000 clones, about 88% of which appear only once. Worth noting for this clone: Its antigen is unidentified.

The receptor comes from an adult in good health. The material was peripheral blood, obtained on day 0 of AZD1222 vaccination. The V gene is TRBV4-2, the J gene TRBJ2-1; possible D gene TRBD2, 6 bases. The DNA of the CDR3 is TGTGCCAGCAGCCAAGATCTCGGGAGATCAAATGAGCAGTTCTTC. This sequence encodes CASSQDLGRSNEQFF.